These 28 T cell receptor beta chains were sequenced from one sample in a study of blood T cell repertoires in COVID-19. TCRdb keeps only in-frame clones here, not all; method: immunoSEQ multiplex PCR. Of 250,000 to 350,000 clones listed, approximately 89% were seen once; the top ten hold 5.3%. Sequenced input: PBMCs or T cells enriched from blood (not recorded which). The receptor set was obtained from a woman aged 30 to 39 who had recovered from COVID-19.

The chain employs TRBV4-2 and TRBJ2-5; 8 nucleotides match TRBD1. This CDR3 has 15 residues. Trimming took 0 bases from V and 5 from J; bases not matched to a gene: 5. Germline CDR1 is LGHNA and CDR2 is YNFKEQ. DNA for the CDR3: TGTGCCAGCAGCCAAGAGGACAGGGTAGTGGAGACCCAGTACTTC. Translation: CASSQEDRVVETQYF.

The CDR3 bases are TGTGCCAGCAGCTTGGCAGGCAGGGTGGCTAGCAATCAGCCCCAGCATTTT. Protein sequence: CASSLAGRVASNQPQHF. The chain uses TRBV5-6 and TRBJ1-5, with a tentative D call TRBD1 (5 bases). V was clipped by 0 bases and J by 0 bases, with 13 bases between them. The CDR3 length is 17 residues. Germline V gene lookup returns CDR1 SGHDT and CDR2 YYEEEE.

This chain joins TRBV5-1 and TRBJ2-2; D is possibly TRBD2 (5 bases). This CDR3 region has 15 residues. Trimming left V 0 bases short and J 5 bases short, with 11 bases between. Germline V gives CDR1 SGHRS, CDR2 YFSETQ. The CDR3 DNA sequence: TGCGCCAGCAGCTTGGACGGGGATCGGACCGGGGAGCTGTTTTTT. Translation gives CASSLDGDRTGELFF.

This sequence joins TRBV12-5 and TRBJ2-5; D might be TRBD2 (5 bases). The CDR3 runs 15 residues. Germline V gene lookup returns CDR1 LGHNT and CDR2 FRNRAP. Trimming took 3 bases from V and 5 from J, leaving 16 bases between them. CDR3 nucleotide sequence: TGTGCTAGTGGTTTTAGCGTCTACCATAATGAGACCCAGTACTTC. Amino acids: CASGFSVYHNETQYF.

The V and J genes are TRBV11-2 and TRBJ2-7; 9 bases align to TRBD2. The germline CDR1 and CDR2 sequences are SGHAT and FQNNGV. Trimming cost V 4 bases and J 0 bases; bases outside gene matches: 7. The CDR3 extends over 16 amino acids. The CDR3 region is CASSSLAGVSSYEQYF. CDR3 nucleotide sequence: TGTGCCAGCAGCTCCTTAGCGGGGGTAAGCTCCTACGAGCAGTACTTC.

The V and J genes are TRBV14 and TRBJ2-1; 7 bases are a match to TRBD2. The CDR3 runs to 16 residues. After removal of 1 base from V and 3 bases from J, the junction contained 6 bases not matched to a gene. In germline, CDR1 is SGHDN, CDR2 FVKESK. The CDR3 loop is CASSQVSASGYNEQFF. CDR3 coding DNA: TGTGCCAGCAGCCAAGTGTCGGCTAGCGGCTACAATGAGCAGTTCTTC.

This chain connects TRBV11-3 to TRBJ2-2; D is possibly TRBD2 (7 bases). This CDR3 is 15 amino acids long. Trimming removed 4 bases at V and 5 bases at J, with 14 bases between. Germline V lookup: CDR1 SGHNT, CDR2 YENEEA. CDR3 bases: TGTGCCAGCAGCTACCGGGGGGCGAGAACCGGGGAGCTGTTTTTT. It specifies CASSYRGARTGELFF. Together with reference TRBV11-3 and TRBJ2-2, the CDR3 gives the full variable domain: EAGVVQSPRYKIIEKKQPVAFWCNPISGHNTLYWYLQNLGQGPELLIRYENEEAVDDSQLPKDRFSAERLKGVDSTLKIQPAELGDSAVYLCASSYRGARTGELFFGEGSRLTVL.

The chain combines TRBV15 with TRBJ1-6, with D unresolved. The CDR3 is 15 amino acids. CDR1 LNHNV and CDR2 YYDKDF come from the germline V gene (reference sequence). The V gene lost 0 bases and the J gene lost 10 bases, with 13 bases spanning the gap. The CDR3 DNA sequence: TGTGCCACCAGCAGAGATCTCGGGGAGCGGTCACCCCTCCACTTT. It yields the protein CATSRDLGERSPLHF.

CDR3 residues: CSAAGGGNTEAFF. The CDR3 DNA follows: TGCAGCGCCGCGGGGGGAGGAAACACTGAAGCTTTCTTT. The rearrangement links TRBV29-1 to TRBJ1-1, with D possibly being TRBD1 (5 bases). V lost 7 bases to trimming and J lost 2 bases, with 14 bases between them. Germline CDR1 SQVTM, CDR2 ANQGSEA. CDR3 length: 13 amino acids.

The CDR3 protein is CASGSTRTGGYGYTF. The CDR3 DNA reads as TGTGCCAGCGGATCAACCCGGACAGGGGGCTATGGCTACACCTTC. This sequence joins TRBV2 and TRBJ1-2; 10 nucleotides agree with TRBD1. Germline-derived CDR1 and CDR2 are SNHLY and FYNNEI. This CDR3 is built from 15 residues. The V and J ends lost 8 bases and 4 bases, in that order; junction bases with no gene match: 10.

J is TRBJ2-7 and V is TRBV5-1; D unresolved. V was clipped by 0 bases and J by 6 bases, with 7 bases between them. CDR3 length equals 12 residues. Germline lookup yields CDR1 SGHRS and CDR2 YFSETQ. The CDR3 is CASSLGAREQYF. The CDR3 DNA reads TGCGCCAGCAGCTTGGGGGCTCGCGAGCAGTACTTC.

This chain joins TRBV6-5 and TRBJ1-2; 7 bases align to TRBD1. Germline V gene sequence: CDR1 MNHEY, CDR2 SVGAGI. The CDR3 is 13 residues long. V shed 5 bases, J shed 3 bases, and the junction held 3 bases outside the gene matches. This CDR3 reads CASSIDRDYGYTF. The CDR3 DNA is TGTGCCAGCAGTATTGACAGGGACTATGGCTACACCTTC.

This rearrangement joins TRBV30 to TRBJ1-5, with D possibly being TRBD1 (5 bases). CDR3 length: 13 residues. The V and J ends lost 0 bases and 6 bases respectively, with 9 bases between them. Germline values: CDR1 GTSNPN, CDR2 SVGIG (reference sequence). This CDR3 is CAWSVRGGQPQHF. Written as DNA, the CDR3 is TGTGCCTGGAGTGTACGGGGGGGTCAGCCCCAGCATTTT.

This sequence joins TRBV5-1 and TRBJ1-2; 8 nucleotides align to TRBD1. The CDR3 runs to 13 residues. Germline V gene sequence: CDR1 SGHRS, CDR2 YFSETQ. The junction had 10 bases not matched to a gene; V was cut back by 9 bases and J by 6 bases. CDR3 sequence: CATTYAGGDGYTF. In nucleotides, the CDR3 is TGCGCCACCACCTATGCAGGGGGCGATGGCTACACCTTC.

The J gene is TRBJ2-1, the V gene TRBV24-1; D is unclear. V lost 4 bases and J lost 3, with 6 bases in between. CDR1 and CDR2 (germline): KGHDR, SFDVKD. The CDR3 has 13 amino acids. CDR3 sequence: CATSDSYYNEQFF. For the CDR3, the DNA is TGTGCCACCAGTGACTCGTACTACAATGAGCAGTTCTTC.

Turning to this clone: This CDR3 is also generated by other DNA sequences in the sample. The genes are TRBV11-3 and TRBJ2-2, with TRBD2 matching over 10 bases. Germline V gene sequence: CDR1 SGHNT, CDR2 YENEEA. The V gene end was trimmed by 1 base and the J gene end by 5 bases; junction bases not matched to a gene: 4. The CDR3 length is 16 residues. CDR3 DNA: TGTGCCAGCAGCTTAGTAGCGGGGGGTCGGACCGGGGAGCTGTTTTTT. Amino acid sequence: CASSLVAGGRTGELFF.

The rearrangement joins TRBV4-1 to TRBJ1-1; TRBD1 matches at 7 bases. CDR1 is MGHRA and CDR2 is YSYEKL in the germline V gene. The junction had 4 bases not matched to a gene; V was cut back by 5 bases and J by 4 bases. The CDR3 consists of 13 residues. Written as DNA, the CDR3 is TGCGCCAGCAGCAAACAGGGGACCACTGAAGCTTTCTTT. The encoded protein is CASSKQGTTEAFF.

This chain connects TRBV20-1 to TRBJ2-3; D is unresolved. V lost 7 bases and J lost 2, with 13 bases in between. From germline, CDR1 is DFQATT and CDR2 SNEGSKA (reference sequence). This CDR3 is built from 13 residues. The CDR3 DNA reads TGCAGTGATAGTGATCTCTACACAGATACGCAGTATTTT. Protein product: CSDSDLYTDTQYF.

The chain couples TRBV27 to TRBJ1-6; no clear D gene. Germline V gives CDR1 MNHEY, CDR2 SMNVEV (reference sequence). The CDR3 extends over 12 amino acids. The germline V and J ends were trimmed by 3 bases and 9 bases, with 6 bases remaining between them. Here the CDR3 reads CASSFPGSPLHF. The DNA for the CDR3 is TGTGCCAGCAGTTTCCCAGGTTCACCCCTCCACTTT.

This clone was counted between two and nine times. The chain is built from TRBV27 and TRBJ2-6, with unresolved D. Trimming cost V 6 bases and J 0 bases, with 15 bases left between them. Germline V gene sequence: CDR1 MNHEY, CDR2 SMNVEV (reference sequence). The CDR3 runs to 17 residues. The CDR3 here is CASSASRKASGANVLTF. The CDR3 DNA is TGTGCCAGCAGCGCTTCGAGAAAAGCCTCTGGGGCCAACGTCCTGACTTTC.

The V and J genes are TRBV4-1 and TRBJ1-1; no definite D call. From germline, CDR1 is MGHRA and CDR2 YSYEKL. The V gene lost 2 bases and the J gene lost 0 bases, with 10 bases spanning the gap. CDR3 length: 15 amino acids. This CDR3 reads CASSQTSPLNTEAFF. CDR3 nucleotide sequence: TGCGCCAGCAGCCAAACATCACCCCTGAACACTGAAGCTTTCTTT.

This rearrangement joins TRBV3-1 (or the pseudogene TRBV3-2) to TRBJ1-1; no clear D gene. V shed 5 bases and J shed 5 bases, with 9 bases lying between them. Germline-derived CDR1 and CDR2 are LGHDT and YNNKEL (reference sequence). The CDR3 covers 12 residues. The CDR3 sequence: CASSRRGTEAFF. As DNA, the CDR3 is TGTGCCAGCAGCAGACGAGGTACTGAAGCTTTCTTT.

The chain has TRBV6-5 and TRBJ2-2; 8 bases map to TRBD2. Germline loops: CDR1 MNHEY, CDR2 SVGAGI. The CDR3 totals 12 residues. Trimming cost V 6 bases and J 6 bases; bases outside gene matches: 0. The CDR3 sequence: CASRRGAGELFF. CDR3 DNA sequence: TGTGCCAGCAGGCGGGGGGCCGGGGAGCTGTTTTTT.

V and J are TRBV6-2 or TRBV6-3 and TRBJ1-2; D gene ambiguous. The ends were cut back, 5 bases at V and 13 bases at J, with 11 bases in the middle. This CDR3 is built from 10 residues. Germline CDR1 reads MNHEY; CDR2 reads SVGEGT. The CDR3 region has the DNA TGTGCCAGCAGTGGAGTCACTTTCACCTTC. This gives the protein CASSGVTFTF.

J is TRBJ2-7 and V is TRBV6-5, with D maybe TRBD1 (7 bases). The length of the CDR3 is 15 residues. The ends were cut back, 2 bases at V and 7 bases at J, with 18 bases in the middle. Germline-derived CDR1 and CDR2 are MNHEY and SVGAGI. The CDR3 nucleotides are TGTGCCAGCAGTTACGTCGGAGGGGGCGGATCGGAGCAGTACTTC. Translation gives CASSYVGGGGSEQYF.

The J gene is TRBJ2-7, the V gene TRBV28; D unresolved. The CDR3 loop spans 16 amino acids. CDR1 MDHEN and CDR2 SYDVKM come from the germline V gene. The V and J ends lost 5 bases and 3 bases respectively, with 20 bases between them. CDR3 protein: CASSPLILVANYEQYF. Written as DNA, the CDR3 is TGTGCCAGCAGTCCCCTTATCTTGGTAGCAAACTACGAGCAGTACTTC.

The rearrangement joins TRBV9 to TRBJ2-2; TRBD1 matches 8 bases. V lost 4 bases, J lost 7 bases, and 21 bases stayed unmatched. CDR1 and CDR2 (germline): SGDLS, YYNGEE. This CDR3 region has 19 residues. The CDR3 sequence: CASSPSSTGVPSWGGELFF. The CDR3 DNA is TGTGCCAGCAGCCCTTCCTCGACAGGGGTCCCCTCCTGGGGCGGGGAGCTGTTTTTT.

The rearrangement links TRBV19 to TRBJ1-3, with D possibly TRBD1 on 6 matching bases. The CDR3 has 13 residues. Per germline, CDR1 LNHDA and CDR2 SQIVND (reference sequence). The V and J ends lost 6 bases and 6 bases respectively, with 12 bases between them. The CDR3 sequence is CASRNRDVNTIYF. The CDR3 region has the DNA TGTGCCAGTAGGAACAGGGACGTAAACACCATATATTTT.